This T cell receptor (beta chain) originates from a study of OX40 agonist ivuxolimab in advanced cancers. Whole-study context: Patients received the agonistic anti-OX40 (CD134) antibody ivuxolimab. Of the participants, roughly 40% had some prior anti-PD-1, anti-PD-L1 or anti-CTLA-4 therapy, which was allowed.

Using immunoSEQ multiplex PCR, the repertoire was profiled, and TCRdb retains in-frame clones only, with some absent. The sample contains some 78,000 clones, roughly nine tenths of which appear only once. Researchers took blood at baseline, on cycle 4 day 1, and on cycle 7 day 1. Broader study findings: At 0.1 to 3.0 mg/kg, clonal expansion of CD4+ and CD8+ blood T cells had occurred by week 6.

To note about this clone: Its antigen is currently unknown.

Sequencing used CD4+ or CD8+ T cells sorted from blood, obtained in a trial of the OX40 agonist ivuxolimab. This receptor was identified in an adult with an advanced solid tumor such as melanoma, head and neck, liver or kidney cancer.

The CDR3 DNA is TGTGCCAGCAGGATGGGGAGGGCAGATACGCAGTATTTT. Translating it yields CASRMGRADTQYF. The gene calls are TRBV14 and TRBJ2-3; TRBD2 matches at 7 bases. J lost 4 bases, V lost 6 bases, and 4 bases had no gene match. This CDR3 region has 13 residues. Germline assignment: CDR1 SGHDN and CDR2 FVKESK.